One sample yielded the 3 T cell receptor beta chains listed below, sequenced in a study of Graves' ophthalmopathy and Graves' hyperthyroidism. As the template, RNA transcripts were used to amplify TCR beta CDR3 regions. HTBI-primed first-round RT-PCR preceded second-round multiplex PCR. TCRdb called the multiplex PCR reads again in MiXCR, with one record for every CDR3 protein. Altogether approximately 700,000 distinct CDR3 sequences are present, 40% being singletons, with the ten largest covering approximately 46%. Sequenced sample: peripheral blood. These receptors were obtained from an adult man with Graves' ophthalmopathy.

The sample holds a few counts of this clonotype. The chain links TRBV19 to TRBJ2-5; 12 nucleotides match TRBD1. The CDR3 has 15 residues. Per the germline V gene, CDR1 is LNHDA and CDR2 is SQIVND (reference sequence). V lost 6 bases and J lost 7; bases outside the gene matches: 9. Here the CDR3 DNA reads TGTGCCAGTAGCCATTCGGGACAGGGGGCTCGGACCCAGTACTTC. Protein product: CASSHSGQGARTQYF.

The chain couples TRBV9 to TRBJ2-7; 9 positions agree with TRBD1. The V segment lost 4 bases and the J segment 7 bases; nucleotides outside the gene matches: 15. Germline values: CDR1 SGDLS, CDR2 YYNGEE. The CDR3 runs to 16 residues. In DNA, the CDR3 is TGTGCCAGCAGCCCCCGAGACCGGGACAGGGTGGGGGAGCAGTACTTC. Translating it yields CASSPRDRDRVGEQYF.

This clonotype came up many times. The chain uses TRBV9 and TRBJ1-3; possible D gene TRBD1, 6 bases. Trimming removed 0 bases at V and 0 bases at J, with 10 bases between. This CDR3 has 16 amino acids. Germline V gene data show CDR1 as SGDLS and CDR2 as YYNGEE. The CDR3, as DNA: TGTGCCAGCAGCGTAGGAGGCAGGGGCTCTGGAAACACCATATATTTT. Its protein is CASSVGGRGSGNTIYF.